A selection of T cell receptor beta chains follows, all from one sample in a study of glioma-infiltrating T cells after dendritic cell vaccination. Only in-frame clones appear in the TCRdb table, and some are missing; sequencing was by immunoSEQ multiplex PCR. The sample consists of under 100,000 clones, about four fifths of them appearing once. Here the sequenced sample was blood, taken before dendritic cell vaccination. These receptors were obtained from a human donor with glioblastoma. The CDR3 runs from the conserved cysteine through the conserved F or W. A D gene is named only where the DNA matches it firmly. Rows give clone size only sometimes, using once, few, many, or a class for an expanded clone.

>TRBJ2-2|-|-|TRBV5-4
CASSLGQATGELFF
TGTGCCAGCAGCTTGGGACAGGCCACCGGGGAGCTGTTTTTT
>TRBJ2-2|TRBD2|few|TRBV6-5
CASALVSGGAPLFF
TGTGCCTCGGCTCTGGTTAGCGGGGGGGCCCCGCTGTTTTTT
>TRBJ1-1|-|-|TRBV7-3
CASSLNSRGRNTEAFF
TGTGCCAGCAGCTTAAACTCCAGGGGTCGGAACACTGAAGCTTTCTTT
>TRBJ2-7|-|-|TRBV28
CASSLGSPPEQYF
TGTGCCAGCAGTTTGGGGAGCCCGCCCGAGCAGTACTTC
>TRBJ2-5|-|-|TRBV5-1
CASSLGPGTETQYF
TGCGCCAGCAGCTTGGGGCCGGGAACGGAGACCCAGTACTTC
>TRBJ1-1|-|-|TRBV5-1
CASSLPGGAGTEAFF
TGCGCCAGCAGCTTGCCTGGAGGGGCAGGCACTGAAGCTTTCTTT
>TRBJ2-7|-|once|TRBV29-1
CSATYPGLHSYEQYF
TGCAGCGCAACTTACCCGGGACTCCACTCCTACGAGCAGTACTTC
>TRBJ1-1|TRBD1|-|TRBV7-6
CASSRQGRTEAFF
TGTGCCAGCAGCCGACAGGGGCGCACTGAAGCTTTCTTT
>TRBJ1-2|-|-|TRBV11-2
CASSIKTGSYGYTF
TGTGCCAGCAGCATCAAAACAGGGTCCTATGGCTACACCTTC
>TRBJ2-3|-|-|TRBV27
CASSLRDIDTQYF
TGTGCCAGCAGTTTACGGGACATAGATACGCAGTATTTT
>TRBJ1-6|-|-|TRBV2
CASSGAKRNNSPLHF
TGTGCCAGCAGTGGGGCGAAAAGGAATAATTCACCCCTCCACTTT
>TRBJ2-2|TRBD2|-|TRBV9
CASSVVAGGGTGELFF
TGTGCCAGCAGCGTAGTCGCGGGGGGCGGCACCGGGGAGCTGTTTTTT
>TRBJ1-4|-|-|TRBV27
CASSPWGATNEKLFF
TGTGCCAGCAGCCCATGGGGAGCAACTAATGAAAAACTGTTTTTT
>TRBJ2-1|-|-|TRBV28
CASSRTFYNEQFF
TGTGCCAGCAGTCGGACTTTCTACAATGAGCAGTTCTTC
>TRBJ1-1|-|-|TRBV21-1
CASSFKGGVTEAFF
TGTGCCAGCAGCTTCAAGGGGGGGGTAACTGAAGCTTTCTTT
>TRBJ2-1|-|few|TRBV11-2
CASSLDDTSYNEQFF
TGTGCCAGCAGCTTAGATGACACCTCCTACAATGAGCAGTTCTTC
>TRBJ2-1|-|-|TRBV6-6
CASSDGGSYNEQFF
TGTGCCAGCAGTGACGGCGGCTCCTACAATGAGCAGTTCTTC
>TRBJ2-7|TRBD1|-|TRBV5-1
CASSPTGMGEQYF
TGCGCCAGCAGCCCGACAGGGATGGGCGAGCAGTACTTC
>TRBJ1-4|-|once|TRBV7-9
CASSFGGSKLFF
TGTGCCAGCAGCTTTGGAGGGAGCAAACTGTTTTTT
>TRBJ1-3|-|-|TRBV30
CAWSVGGPATTGNTIYF
TGTGCCTGGAGTGTGGGGGGGCCTGCTACTACTGGAAACACCATATATTTT
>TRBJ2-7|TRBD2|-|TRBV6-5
CASSQLAASYEQYF
TGTGCCAGCAGTCAACTAGCGGCGTCCTACGAGCAGTACTTC
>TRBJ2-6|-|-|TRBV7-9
CASSLVAGTGANVLTF
TGTGCCAGCAGCTTAGTTGCGGGTACTGGGGCCAACGTCCTGACTTTC
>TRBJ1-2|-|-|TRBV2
CASSETVTLNYGYTF
TGTGCCAGCAGCGAAACAGTCACCCTAAACTATGGCTACACCTTC
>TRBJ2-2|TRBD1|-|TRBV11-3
CASSPGQGNTGELFF
TGTGCCAGCAGCCCCGGACAGGGGAACACCGGGGAGCTGTTTTTT
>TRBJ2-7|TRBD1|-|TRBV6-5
CASRRTGAHEQYF
TGTGCCAGCAGGAGGACAGGGGCCCACGAGCAGTACTTC
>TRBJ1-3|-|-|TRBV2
CASSPGIHSGNTIYF
TGTGCCAGCAGCCCGGGAATACACTCTGGAAACACCATATATTTT
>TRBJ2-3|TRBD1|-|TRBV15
CATSRAGQGFDTQYF
TGTGCCACCAGCAGGGCGGGACAGGGCTTCGATACGCAGTATTTT
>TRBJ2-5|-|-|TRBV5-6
CASSLGTLRGETQYF
TGTGCCAGCAGCTTGGGTACCTTACGGGGAGAGACCCAGTACTTC
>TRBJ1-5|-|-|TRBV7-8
CASSQRQNQPQHF
TGTGCCAGCAGCCAAAGACAGAATCAGCCCCAGCATTTT
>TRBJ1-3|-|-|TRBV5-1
CASTGEAGNTIYF
TGCGCCAGCACTGGGGAGGCTGGAAACACCATATATTTT
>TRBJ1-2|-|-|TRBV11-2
CASSLRGNYGYTF
TGTGCCAGCAGCTTACGGGGGAACTATGGCTACACCTTC
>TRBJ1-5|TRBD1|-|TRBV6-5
CASSGGQGAFEPQHF
TGTGCCAGCAGTGGCGGACAGGGGGCTTTTGAGCCCCAGCATTTT
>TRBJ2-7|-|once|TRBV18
CASSGTEGIYEQYF
TGTGCCAGCTCAGGGACGGAGGGGATCTACGAGCAGTACTTC
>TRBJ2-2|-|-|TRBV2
CASSGDRNTGELFF
TGTGCCAGCAGTGGTGACAGGAACACCGGGGAGCTGTTTTTT
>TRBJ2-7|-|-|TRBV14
CASSQDLRDEQYF
TGTGCCAGCAGCCAAGACCTGAGGGACGAGCAGTACTTC
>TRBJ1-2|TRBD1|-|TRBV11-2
CASSSPGQGKYYGYTF
TGTGCCAGCAGCTCGCCGGGACAGGGGAAATACTATGGCTACACCTTC
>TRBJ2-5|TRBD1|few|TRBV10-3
CAISLTGTAQETQYF
TGTGCCATCAGTTTAACCGGGACAGCCCAAGAGACCCAGTACTTC
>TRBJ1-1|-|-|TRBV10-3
CAISADSNTEAFF
TGTGCCATCAGTGCGGACAGTAACACTGAAGCTTTCTTT
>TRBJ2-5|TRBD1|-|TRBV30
CAWSAGTGGGETQYF
TGTGCCTGGTCCGCCGGGACAGGGGGCGGGGAGACCCAGTACTTC
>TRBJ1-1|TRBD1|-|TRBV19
CASNPRTGGVNTEAFF
TGTGCCAGTAACCCTAGGACAGGGGGGGTGAACACTGAAGCTTTCTTT
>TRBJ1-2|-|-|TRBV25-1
CASSEGQLTPNYGYTF
TGTGCCAGCAGTGAGGGGCAGCTCACTCCTAACTATGGCTACACCTTC
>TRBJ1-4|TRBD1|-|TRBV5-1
CASSQTGGHEKLFF
TGCGCCAGCAGCCAGACAGGGGGGCATGAAAAACTGTTTTTT
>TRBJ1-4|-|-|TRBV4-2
CASSRTEINEKLFF
TGTGCCAGCAGCCGGACAGAAATTAATGAAAAACTGTTTTTT
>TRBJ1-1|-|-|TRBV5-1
CASRQKEGPAEAFF
TGCGCCAGCAGGCAAAAGGAGGGACCTGCTGAAGCTTTCTTT
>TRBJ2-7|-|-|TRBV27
CASSRTLNYPQYF
TGTGCCAGCAGTCGCACACTAAACTACCCGCAGTACTTC